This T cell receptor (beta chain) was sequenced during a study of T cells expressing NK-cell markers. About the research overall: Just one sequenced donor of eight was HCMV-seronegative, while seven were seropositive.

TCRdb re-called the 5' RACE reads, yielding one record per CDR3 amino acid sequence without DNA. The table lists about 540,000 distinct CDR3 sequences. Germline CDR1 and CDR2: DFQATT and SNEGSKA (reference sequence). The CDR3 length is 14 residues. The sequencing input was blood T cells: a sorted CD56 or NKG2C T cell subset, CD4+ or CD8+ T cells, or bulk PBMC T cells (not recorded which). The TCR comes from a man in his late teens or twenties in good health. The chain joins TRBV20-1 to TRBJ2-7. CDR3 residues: CSARASTVAYEQYF.